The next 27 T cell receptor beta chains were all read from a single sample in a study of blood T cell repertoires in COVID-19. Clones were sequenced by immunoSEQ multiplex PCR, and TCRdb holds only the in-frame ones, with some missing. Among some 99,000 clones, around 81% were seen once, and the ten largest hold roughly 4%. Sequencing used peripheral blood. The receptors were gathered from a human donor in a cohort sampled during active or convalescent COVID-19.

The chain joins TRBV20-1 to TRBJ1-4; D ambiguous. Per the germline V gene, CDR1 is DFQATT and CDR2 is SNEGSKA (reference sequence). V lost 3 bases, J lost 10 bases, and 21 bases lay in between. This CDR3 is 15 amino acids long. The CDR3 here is CSASTLEGAVGKLFF. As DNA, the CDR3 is TGCAGTGCTAGTACTCTTGAAGGTGCGGTTGGAAAACTGTTTTTT.

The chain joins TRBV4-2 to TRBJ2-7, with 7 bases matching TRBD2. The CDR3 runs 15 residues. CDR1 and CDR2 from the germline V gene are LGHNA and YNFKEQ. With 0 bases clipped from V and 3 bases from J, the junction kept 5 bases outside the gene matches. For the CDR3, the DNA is TGTGCCAGCAGCCAAGACCTGAGCGGGATCTACGAGCAGTACTTC. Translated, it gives CASSQDLSGIYEQYF.

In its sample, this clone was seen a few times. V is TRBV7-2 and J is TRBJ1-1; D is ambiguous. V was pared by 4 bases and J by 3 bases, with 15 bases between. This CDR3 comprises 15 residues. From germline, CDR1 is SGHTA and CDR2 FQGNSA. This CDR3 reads CASSSNRGGDTEAFF. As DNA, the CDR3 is TGTGCCAGCAGCTCTAATCGGGGAGGTGACACTGAAGCTTTCTTT.

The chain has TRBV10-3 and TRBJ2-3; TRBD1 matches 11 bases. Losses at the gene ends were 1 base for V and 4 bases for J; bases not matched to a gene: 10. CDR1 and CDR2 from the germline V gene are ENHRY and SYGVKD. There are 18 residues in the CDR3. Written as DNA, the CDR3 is TGTGCCATCAGTGAGTACGGGACAGGGGGTCTCGGCGCAGATACGCAGTATTTT. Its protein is CAISEYGTGGLGADTQYF.

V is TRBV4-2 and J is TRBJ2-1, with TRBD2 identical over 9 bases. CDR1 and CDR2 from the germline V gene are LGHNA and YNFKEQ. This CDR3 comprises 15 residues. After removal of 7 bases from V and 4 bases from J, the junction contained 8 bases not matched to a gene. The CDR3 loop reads CASTKREEVYNEQFF. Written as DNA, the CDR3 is TGTGCCAGCACCAAGCGGGAGGAAGTTTACAATGAGCAGTTCTTC.

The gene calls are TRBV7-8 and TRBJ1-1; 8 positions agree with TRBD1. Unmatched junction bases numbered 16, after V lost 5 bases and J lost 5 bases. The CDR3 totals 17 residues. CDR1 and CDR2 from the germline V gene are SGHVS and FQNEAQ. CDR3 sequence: CASSPDRDRFYGTEAFF. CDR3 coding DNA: TGTGCCAGCAGCCCGGACCGGGACAGGTTCTACGGTACTGAAGCTTTCTTT.

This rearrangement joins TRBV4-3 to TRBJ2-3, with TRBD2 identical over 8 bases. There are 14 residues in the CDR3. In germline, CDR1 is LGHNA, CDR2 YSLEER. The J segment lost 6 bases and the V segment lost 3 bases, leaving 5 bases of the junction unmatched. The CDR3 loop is CASSQGTSVDTQYF. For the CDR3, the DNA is TGCGCCAGCAGCCAGGGGACTAGTGTTGATACGCAGTATTTT.

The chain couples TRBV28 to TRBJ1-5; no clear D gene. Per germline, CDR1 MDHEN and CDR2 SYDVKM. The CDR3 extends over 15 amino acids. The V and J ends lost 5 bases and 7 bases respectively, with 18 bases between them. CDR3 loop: CASSTPGLFGQPQHF. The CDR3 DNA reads TGTGCCAGCAGTACCCCAGGACTTTTTGGGCAGCCCCAGCATTTT.

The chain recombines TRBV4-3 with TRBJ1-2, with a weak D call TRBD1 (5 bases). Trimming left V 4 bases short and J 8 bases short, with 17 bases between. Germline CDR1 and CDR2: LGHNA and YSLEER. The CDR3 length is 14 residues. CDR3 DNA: TGCGCCAGCAGCCCAAGACTTGGGGCGGGAGGCTACACCTTC. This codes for CASSPRLGAGGYTF.

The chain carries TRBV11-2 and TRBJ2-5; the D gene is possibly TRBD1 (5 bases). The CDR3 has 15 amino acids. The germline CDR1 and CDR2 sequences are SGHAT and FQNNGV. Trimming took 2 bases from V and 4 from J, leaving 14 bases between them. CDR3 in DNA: TGTGCCAGCAGCTTACAGGGATCTGACCTAGAGACCCAGTACTTC. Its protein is CASSLQGSDLETQYF.

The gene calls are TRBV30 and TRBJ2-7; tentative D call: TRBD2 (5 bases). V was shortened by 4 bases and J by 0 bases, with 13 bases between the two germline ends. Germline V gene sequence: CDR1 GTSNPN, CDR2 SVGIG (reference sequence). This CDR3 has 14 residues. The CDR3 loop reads CAWNPGVGSYEQYF. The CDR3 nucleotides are TGTGCCTGGAACCCCGGGGTGGGCTCCTACGAGCAGTACTTC.

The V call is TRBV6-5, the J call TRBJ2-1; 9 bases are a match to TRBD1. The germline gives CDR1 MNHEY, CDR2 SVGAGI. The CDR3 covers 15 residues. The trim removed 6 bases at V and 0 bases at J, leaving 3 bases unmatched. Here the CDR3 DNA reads TGTGCCAGCAGCTCGGGACAGGGCTCCTACAATGAGCAGTTCTTC. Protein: CASSSGQGSYNEQFF.

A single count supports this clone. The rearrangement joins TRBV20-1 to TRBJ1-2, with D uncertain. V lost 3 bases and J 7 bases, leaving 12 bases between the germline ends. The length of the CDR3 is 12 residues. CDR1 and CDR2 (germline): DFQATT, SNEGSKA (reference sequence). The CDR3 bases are TGCAGTGCTAGTTCGGAGGCGGGTGGCTACACCTTC. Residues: CSASSEAGGYTF.

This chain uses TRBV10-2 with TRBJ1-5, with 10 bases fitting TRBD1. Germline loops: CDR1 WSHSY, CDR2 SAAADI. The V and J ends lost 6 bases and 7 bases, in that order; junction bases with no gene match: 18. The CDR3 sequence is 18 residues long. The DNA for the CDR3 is TGCGCCAGCAGCGCTACCGGGACAGGGGATCCCCGGGGACAGCCCCAGCATTTT. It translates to CASSATGTGDPRGQPQHF.

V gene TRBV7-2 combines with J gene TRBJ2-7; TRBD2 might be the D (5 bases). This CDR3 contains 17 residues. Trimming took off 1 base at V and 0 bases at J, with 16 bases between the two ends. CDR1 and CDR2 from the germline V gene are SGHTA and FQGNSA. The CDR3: CASSLVKGGLSSYEQYF. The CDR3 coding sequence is TGTGCCAGCAGCTTAGTGAAAGGCGGGCTTAGCTCCTACGAGCAGTACTTC. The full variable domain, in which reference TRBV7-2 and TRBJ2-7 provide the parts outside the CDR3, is GAGVSQSPSNKVTEKGKDVELRCDPISGHTALYWYRQSLGQGLEFLIYFQGNSAPDKSGLPSDRFSAERTGGSVSTLTIQRTQQEDSAVYLCASSLVKGGLSSYEQYFGPGTRLTVT.

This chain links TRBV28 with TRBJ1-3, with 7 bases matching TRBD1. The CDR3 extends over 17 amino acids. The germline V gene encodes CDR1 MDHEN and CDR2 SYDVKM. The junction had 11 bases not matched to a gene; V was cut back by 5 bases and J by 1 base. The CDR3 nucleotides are TGTGCCAGCAGTAAACGGACCAGGGGGAAATCTGGAAACACCATATATTTT. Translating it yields CASSKRTRGKSGNTIYF. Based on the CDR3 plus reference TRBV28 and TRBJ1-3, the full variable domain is DVKVTQSSRYLVKRTGEKVFLECVQDMDHENMFWYRQDPGLGLRLIYFSYDVKMKEKGDIPEGYSVSREKKERFSLILESASTNQTSMYLCASSKRTRGKSGNTIYFGEGSWLTVV.

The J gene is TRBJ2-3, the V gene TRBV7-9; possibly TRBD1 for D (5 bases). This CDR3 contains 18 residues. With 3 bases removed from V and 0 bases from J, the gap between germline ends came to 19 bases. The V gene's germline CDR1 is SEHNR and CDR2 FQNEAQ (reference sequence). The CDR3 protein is CASSFPRRVGSSTDTQYF. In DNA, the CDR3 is TGTGCCAGCAGCTTCCCCCGCAGGGTTGGTTCAAGCACAGATACGCAGTATTTT.

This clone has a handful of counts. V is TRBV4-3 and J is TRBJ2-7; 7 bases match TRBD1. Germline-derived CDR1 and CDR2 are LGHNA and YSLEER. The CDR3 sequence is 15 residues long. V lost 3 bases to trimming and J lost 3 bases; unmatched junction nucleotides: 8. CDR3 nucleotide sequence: TGCGCCAGCAGCCAGATAATGGGACAGATCTACGAGCAGTACTTC. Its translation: CASSQIMGQIYEQYF.

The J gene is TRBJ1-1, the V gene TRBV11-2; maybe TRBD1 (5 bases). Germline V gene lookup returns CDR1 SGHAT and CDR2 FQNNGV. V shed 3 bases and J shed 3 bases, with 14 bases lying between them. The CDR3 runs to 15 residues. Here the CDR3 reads CASSLSWGGDTEAFF. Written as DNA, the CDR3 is TGTGCCAGCAGCTTGTCATGGGGGGGAGACACTGAAGCTTTCTTT.

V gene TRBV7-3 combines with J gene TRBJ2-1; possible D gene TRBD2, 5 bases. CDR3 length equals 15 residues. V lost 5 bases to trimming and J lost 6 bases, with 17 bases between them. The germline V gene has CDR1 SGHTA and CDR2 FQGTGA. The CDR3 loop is CASSPRTGPSNEQFF. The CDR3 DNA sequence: TGTGCCAGCAGCCCCCGGACTGGGCCCTCCAATGAGCAGTTCTTC.

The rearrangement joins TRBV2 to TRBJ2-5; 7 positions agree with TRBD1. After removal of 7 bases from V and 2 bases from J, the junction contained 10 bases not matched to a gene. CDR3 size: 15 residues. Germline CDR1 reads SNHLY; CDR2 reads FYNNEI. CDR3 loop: CASTKQGTRQETQYF. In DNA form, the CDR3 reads TGTGCCAGCACCAAACAGGGGACGAGGCAAGAGACCCAGTACTTC.

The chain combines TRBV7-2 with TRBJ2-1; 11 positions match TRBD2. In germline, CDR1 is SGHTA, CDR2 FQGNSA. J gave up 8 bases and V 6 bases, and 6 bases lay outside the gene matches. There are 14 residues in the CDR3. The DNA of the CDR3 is TGTGCCAGCAGACTAGCGGGAGTTCGGGATGAGCAGTTCTTC. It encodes CASRLAGVRDEQFF.

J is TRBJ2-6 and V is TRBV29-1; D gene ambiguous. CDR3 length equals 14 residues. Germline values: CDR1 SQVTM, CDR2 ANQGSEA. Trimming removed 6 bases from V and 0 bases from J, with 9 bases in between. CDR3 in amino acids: CSVNTGSGANVLTF. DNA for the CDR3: TGCAGCGTAAACACGGGCTCTGGGGCCAACGTCCTGACTTTC.

CDR3 sequence reads: CASSQAGGMGYNEQFF. The CDR3 DNA reads TGTGCCAGCAGCCAAGCAGGGGGGATGGGTTACAATGAGCAGTTCTTC. The chain recombines TRBV3-1 (or the pseudogene TRBV3-2) with TRBJ2-1; weak D call: TRBD1 (7 bases). This CDR3 is 16 amino acids long. V lost 1 base to trimming and J lost 4 bases, with 14 bases between them. Per the germline V gene, CDR1 is LGHDT and CDR2 is YNNKEL (reference sequence).

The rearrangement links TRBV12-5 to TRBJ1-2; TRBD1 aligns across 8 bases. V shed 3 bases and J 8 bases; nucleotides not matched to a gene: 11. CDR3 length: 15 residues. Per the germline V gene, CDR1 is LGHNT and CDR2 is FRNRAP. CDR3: CASGFSRRTGTGYTF. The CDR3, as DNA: TGTGCTAGTGGTTTTTCGAGAAGGACAGGGACCGGCTACACCTTC.

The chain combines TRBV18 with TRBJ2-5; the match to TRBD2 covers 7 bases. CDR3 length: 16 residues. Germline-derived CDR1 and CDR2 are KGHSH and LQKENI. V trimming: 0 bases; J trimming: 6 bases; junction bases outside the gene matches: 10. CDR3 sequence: CASSPPAGAPGKTQYF. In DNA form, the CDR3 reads TGTGCCAGCTCACCACCGGCGGGAGCGCCCGGGAAGACCCAGTACTTC.

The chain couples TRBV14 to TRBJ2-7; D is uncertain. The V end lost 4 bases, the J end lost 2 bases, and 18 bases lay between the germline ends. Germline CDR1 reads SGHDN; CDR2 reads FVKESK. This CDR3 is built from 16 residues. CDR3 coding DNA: TGTGCCAGCAGCCGGAGCGTCTTTGGGTTTACCTACGAGCAGTACTTC. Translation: CASSRSVFGFTYEQYF.